The 18 T cell receptor beta chains listed next were all sequenced from one sample in a study of blood T cell repertoires in COVID-19. This table comes from immunoSEQ multiplex PCR, and its TCRdb copy is limited to in-frame clones, with some not included. The sample holds about 44,000 clones, 80% to 90% seen once. Sequencing was carried out using peripheral blood. All receptors derive from a man aged 65-85 years with active COVID-19.

The chain recombines TRBV7-3 with TRBJ1-2; 8 nucleotides match TRBD1. Germline V gene lookup returns CDR1 SGHTA and CDR2 FQGTGA. The CDR3 sequence is 16 residues long. The J segment lost 4 bases and the V segment lost 2 bases, leaving 9 bases of the junction unmatched. In nucleotides, the CDR3 is TGTGCCAGCAGCTTACCGACGCAGGGGGCCAGCTATGGCTACACCTTC. Its protein is CASSLPTQGASYGYTF.

This rearrangement joins TRBV10-1 to TRBJ2-1; D perhaps matches TRBD1 (6 bases). Per the germline V gene, CDR1 is WNHNN and CDR2 is SYGVQD (reference sequence). This CDR3 is 16 amino acids long. Trimming stripped 7 bases from V and 0 bases from J, with 16 bases between. The CDR3, as DNA: TGCGCCAGCACCCAGACAGGTATTAGCTCCTACAATGAGCAGTTCTTC. The encoded protein is CASTQTGISSYNEQFF.

This clone was observed a single time. The chain recombines TRBV5-1 with TRBJ2-5; the D gene is possibly TRBD2 (6 bases). V gave up 4 bases and J gave up 4 bases, with 20 bases separating them. CDR3 length: 16 residues. Germline V lookup: CDR1 SGHRS, CDR2 YFSETQ. CDR3 residues: CASSPEVGLGGETQYF. The CDR3 nucleotides read TGCGCCAGCAGCCCTGAAGTGGGACTGGGGGGAGAGACCCAGTACTTC.

The chain links TRBV5-8 to TRBJ2-2; 11 bases are a match to TRBD1. The CDR3 covers 15 residues. Germline V CDR1 and CDR2: SGHTS, YDEGEE. V shed 4 bases and J 6 bases; nucleotides not matched to a gene: 5. The CDR3 DNA reads as TGTGCCAGCAGCAGGGGACAGGGGGTACCCGGGGAGCTGTTTTTT. Translated, it gives CASSRGQGVPGELFF.

V gene TRBV5-1 combines with J gene TRBJ1-1; a possible D gene is TRBD1 (6 bases). CDR1 is SGHRS and CDR2 is YFSETQ in the germline V gene. This CDR3 has 15 residues. V lost 2 bases to trimming and J lost 1 base, with 12 bases between them. Here the CDR3 reads CASSLHDRRNTEAFF. Here the CDR3 DNA reads TGCGCCAGCAGCTTACATGACAGGCGGAACACTGAAGCTTTCTTT.

The chain uses TRBV5-4 and TRBJ2-7, with 7 bases that match TRBD2. Trimming at V came to 4 bases and at J to 4 bases, leaving 14 bases not matched to a gene. The V gene's germline CDR1 is SGHNT and CDR2 YYREEE (reference sequence). The CDR3 is 16 residues long. The CDR3 reads CASSSGAGAVRYEQYF. DNA of the CDR3: TGTGCCAGCAGCAGCGGGGCGGGAGCAGTGAGGTACGAGCAGTACTTC.

The chain has TRBV5-1 and TRBJ1-1, with no clear D. V was shortened by 1 base and J by 5 bases, with 12 bases between the two germline ends. Germline V gives CDR1 SGHRS, CDR2 YFSETQ. The CDR3 contains 14 residues. The CDR3 region has the DNA TGCGCCAGCAGCTTGAGGCAGGTTGGGACTGAAGCTTTCTTT. Protein sequence: CASSLRQVGTEAFF.

The chain uses TRBV12-3 or TRBV12-4 and TRBJ1-2, with D unresolved. The CDR3 is 13 residues long. Trimming pared 1 base from V and 4 bases from J, leaving 7 bases between. In nucleotides, the CDR3 is TGTGCCAGCAGTTTAGGAGGTACCTATGGCTACACCTTC. Amino acid sequence: CASSLGGTYGYTF.

The rearrangement links TRBV7-2 to TRBJ1-2; TRBD1 might be the D (5 bases). The CDR3 runs 13 residues. Germline V gene sequence: CDR1 SGHTA, CDR2 FQGNSA. Trimming left V 4 bases short and J 6 bases short, with 12 bases between. CDR3 DNA: TGTGCCAGCAGCTCAGCGGGGGGGGATGGCTACACCTTC. Translated: CASSSAGGDGYTF.

This chain uses TRBV19 with TRBJ1-1, with TRBD1 as a possible D gene (6 bases). The CDR3 runs 14 residues. CDR1 and CDR2 (germline): LNHDA, SQIVND (reference sequence). V was trimmed by 4 bases and J by 4 bases, leaving 13 bases between them. CDR3 in amino acids: CASSTTGISTEAFF. As DNA, the CDR3 is TGTGCCAGTAGTACTACAGGGATATCCACTGAAGCTTTCTTT.

J is TRBJ2-7 and V is TRBV19; 10 positions match TRBD2. The V and J ends lost 2 bases and 5 bases, in that order; junction bases with no gene match: 18. Germline V gives CDR1 LNHDA, CDR2 SQIVND (reference sequence). The CDR3 contains 19 residues. The CDR3 region is CASSINVLAGDPTADEQYF. The CDR3 DNA sequence: TGTGCCAGTAGTATAAACGTTCTAGCGGGGGACCCGACCGCCGACGAGCAGTACTTC.

The gene calls are TRBV6-5 and TRBJ1-4; no definite D call. V was cut by 6 bases and J by 8 bases, with 13 bases left in between. There are 13 residues in the CDR3. Per the germline V gene, CDR1 is MNHEY and CDR2 is SVGAGI. The DNA for the CDR3 is TGTGCCAGCAGAGGCGGAGGTGGCGAAAAACTGTTTTTT. This gives the protein CASRGGGGEKLFF.

The chain joins TRBV5-1 to TRBJ1-2, with 9 nucleotides matching TRBD1. CDR3 length equals 17 residues. With V trimmed by 4 bases and J by 4 bases, 14 bases remained unmatched. CDR1 and CDR2 from the germline V gene are SGHRS and YFSETQ. The CDR3 protein is CASSVNAQGADSYGYTF. The CDR3 DNA reads as TGCGCCAGCAGCGTTAACGCACAGGGGGCTGACAGCTATGGCTACACCTTC.

V and J are TRBV6-2 or TRBV6-3 and TRBJ1-1; D remains unclear. This CDR3 contains 14 residues. From germline, CDR1 is MNHEY and CDR2 SVGEGT. Trimming shortened V by 2 bases and J by 3 bases, and 10 bases separated the two germline ends. The CDR3 DNA is TGTGCCAGCAGTTACCTAACAGCAGACACTGAAGCTTTCTTT. It yields the protein CASSYLTADTEAFF.

The chain has TRBV9 and TRBJ1-3; D is undetermined. The CDR3 totals 17 residues. Germline V lookup: CDR1 SGDLS, CDR2 YYNGEE. Trimming cost V 0 bases and J 4 bases, with 17 bases left between them. The CDR3: CASSVAHGGISGNTIYF. The CDR3 DNA reads as TGTGCCAGCAGCGTAGCGCACGGCGGGATCTCCGGAAACACCATATATTTT.

J is TRBJ2-4 and V is TRBV6-2 or TRBV6-3; D is perhaps TRBD2 (6 bases). The CDR3 sequence is 14 residues long. V shed 5 bases and J shed 3 bases, with 11 bases lying between them. Germline V gene data show CDR1 as MNHEY and CDR2 as SVGEGT. CDR3 coding DNA: TGTGCCAGCAGTGACACCGGGAGCAAAAACATTCAGTACTTC. The encoded protein is CASSDTGSKNIQYF.

The chain recombines TRBV27 with TRBJ1-6, with unresolved D. Trimming left V 3 bases short and J 6 bases short, with 6 bases between. Germline V gene sequence: CDR1 MNHEY, CDR2 SMNVEV (reference sequence). CDR3 length: 13 amino acids. The CDR3 sequence is CASSFEANSPLHF. The CDR3 DNA is TGTGCCAGCAGTTTTGAGGCTAATTCACCCCTCCACTTT.

This clone was seen just once. The J gene is TRBJ2-2, the V gene TRBV6-2 or TRBV6-3; 7 bases map to TRBD1. Losses at the gene ends were 5 bases for V and 2 bases for J; bases not matched to a gene: 8. Looked up from germline, CDR1 is MNHEY and CDR2 is SVGEGT. The CDR3 extends over 16 amino acids. CDR3 coding DNA: TGTGCCAGCAGTCCCCCCCGGGACAGCAACACCGGGGAGCTGTTTTTT. Translation gives CASSPPRDSNTGELFF.